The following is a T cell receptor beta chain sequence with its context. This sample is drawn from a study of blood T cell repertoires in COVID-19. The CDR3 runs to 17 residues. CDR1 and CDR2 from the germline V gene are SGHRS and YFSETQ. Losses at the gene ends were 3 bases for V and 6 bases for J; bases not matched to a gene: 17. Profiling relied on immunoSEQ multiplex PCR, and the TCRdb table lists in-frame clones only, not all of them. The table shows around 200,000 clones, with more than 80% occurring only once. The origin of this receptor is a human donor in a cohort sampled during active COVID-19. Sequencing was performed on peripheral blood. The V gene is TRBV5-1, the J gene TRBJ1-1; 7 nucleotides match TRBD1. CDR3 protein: CASSSLGTALIGAEAFF. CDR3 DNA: TGCGCCAGCAGCTCCCTGGGGACAGCCCTTATCGGGGCTGAAGCTTTCTTT. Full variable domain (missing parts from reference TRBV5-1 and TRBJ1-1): KAGVTQTPRYLIKTRGQQVTLSCSPISGHRSVSWYQQTPGQGLQFLFEYFSETQRNKGNFPGRFSGRQFSNSRSEMNVSTLELGDSALYLCASSSLGTALIGAEAFFGQGTRLTVV.